A single sample gave rise to the 10 T cell receptor beta chains below, sequenced in a study of blood T cell repertoires in COVID-19. Method: immunoSEQ multiplex PCR; TCRdb's copy keeps in-frame clones and lacks some. The data hold about 190,000 clones, with 75% to 85% observed a single time. Input material: PBMCs or T cells enriched from blood (not recorded which). The receptors shown here come from a woman aged 45 to 65 with acute COVID-19.

The table lists this clone with a count of one. The V gene is TRBV2, the J gene TRBJ2-7; the match to TRBD2 covers 8 bases. J gave up 4 bases and V 5 bases, and 7 bases lay outside the gene matches. Germline CDR1 reads SNHLY; CDR2 reads FYNNEI. The CDR3 loop spans 14 amino acids. CDR3 nucleotides: TGTGCCAGCAGTTATTCAGCGGGGGTTTACGAGCAGTACGTC. Its translation: CASSYSAGVYEQYV.

V usage is TRBV19 and J usage is TRBJ1-2, with 8 bases matching TRBD1. Unmatched junction bases numbered 8, after V lost 3 bases and J lost 2 bases. This CDR3 has 16 amino acids. Germline V gives CDR1 LNHDA, CDR2 SQIVND (reference sequence). This CDR3 reads CASSIEKRDRNYGYTF. CDR3 coding DNA: TGTGCCAGTAGTATCGAGAAAAGGGACAGGAACTATGGCTACACCTTC.

J is TRBJ1-1 and V is TRBV4-1; TRBD1 is a possible D gene (6 bases). V lost 3 bases to trimming and J lost 4 bases, with 18 bases between them. This CDR3 region has 16 residues. Germline V lookup: CDR1 MGHRA, CDR2 YSYEKL. The CDR3 loop is CASSHDNRAEGTEAFF. CDR3 DNA sequence: TGCGCCAGCAGCCATGATAACAGGGCCGAGGGCACTGAAGCTTTCTTT.

The CDR3 loop is CATRGGGGATGELFF. The CDR3 DNA follows: TGTGCCACCAGGGGTGGCGGGGGGGCCACCGGGGAGCTGTTTTTT. V and J are TRBV24-1 and TRBJ2-2; 9 nucleotides align to TRBD2. After removal of 7 bases from V and 4 bases from J, the junction contained 6 bases not matched to a gene. In germline, CDR1 is KGHDR, CDR2 SFDVKD. This CDR3 spans 15 amino acids.

The chain uses TRBV3-1 (or the pseudogene TRBV3-2) and TRBJ1-2; D gene ambiguous. The CDR3 covers 15 residues. Trimming removed 2 bases at V and 7 bases at J, with 17 bases between. Germline V gene sequence: CDR1 LGHDT, CDR2 YNNKEL (reference sequence). CDR3 amino acids: CASSQIGVRAGGYTF. The CDR3 DNA is TGTGCCAGCAGCCAAATCGGTGTGAGGGCGGGTGGCTACACCTTC.

The J gene is TRBJ1-2, the V gene TRBV4-1, with 7 positions matching TRBD1. Germline-derived CDR1 and CDR2 are MGHRA and YSYEKL. V lost 1 base, J lost 2 bases, and 7 bases stayed unmatched. The CDR3 length is 16 residues. The chain's CDR3 is CASSQVPDRENYGYTF. As DNA, the CDR3 is TGCGCCAGCAGCCAAGTGCCCGACAGGGAGAACTATGGCTACACCTTC.

V is TRBV2 and J is TRBJ1-5; D is perhaps TRBD1 (6 bases). CDR3 length: 14 amino acids. V was clipped by 11 bases and J by 4 bases, with 18 bases between them. Germline V gene data show CDR1 as SNHLY and CDR2 as FYNNEI. The CDR3 DNA sequence: TGTGCCGGTAACAGGGCGGGGGGAAATCAGCCCCAGCATTTT. Translation: CAGNRAGGNQPQHF.

The chain employs TRBV27 and TRBJ2-3; TRBD2 aligns across 8 bases. The V gene's germline CDR1 is MNHEY and CDR2 SMNVEV (reference sequence). The CDR3 sequence is 15 residues long. V shed 3 bases and J 4 bases; nucleotides not matched to a gene: 6. Here the CDR3 reads CASSLGRGVSDTQYF. The CDR3 nucleotides read TGTGCCAGCAGTTTGGGGCGGGGGGTTTCAGATACGCAGTATTTT.

J is TRBJ1-2 and V is TRBV3-1 (or the pseudogene TRBV3-2); D unresolved. Germline V lookup: CDR1 LGHDT, CDR2 YNNKEL (reference sequence). The CDR3 contains 12 residues. The V gene lost 6 bases and the J gene lost 5 bases, with 10 bases spanning the gap. This CDR3 reads CASSLRRYGYTF. The CDR3 DNA follows: TGTGCCAGCAGTCTCCGGAGATATGGCTACACCTTC.

The chain uses TRBV28 and TRBJ1-2; D is ambiguous. Trimming removed 6 bases at V and 6 bases at J, with 11 bases between. This CDR3 is built from 12 residues. Germline V gene lookup returns CDR1 MDHEN and CDR2 SYDVKM. The CDR3 DNA follows: TGTGCCAGCAGACCCTTGAGGGATGGCTACACCTTC. Translation gives CASRPLRDGYTF.